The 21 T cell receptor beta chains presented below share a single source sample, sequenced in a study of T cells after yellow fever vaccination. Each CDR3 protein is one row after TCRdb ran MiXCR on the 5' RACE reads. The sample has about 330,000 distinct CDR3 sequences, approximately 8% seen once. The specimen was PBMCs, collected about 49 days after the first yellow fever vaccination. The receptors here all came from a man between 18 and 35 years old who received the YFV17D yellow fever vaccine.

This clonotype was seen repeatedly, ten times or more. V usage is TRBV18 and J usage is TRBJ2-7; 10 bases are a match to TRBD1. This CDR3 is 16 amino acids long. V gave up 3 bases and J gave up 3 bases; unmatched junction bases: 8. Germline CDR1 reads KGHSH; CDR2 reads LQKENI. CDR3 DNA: TGTGCCAGCTCACCCCCTGGGACAGGGGCCCTCTACGAGCAGTACTTC. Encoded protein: CASSPPGTGALYEQYF.

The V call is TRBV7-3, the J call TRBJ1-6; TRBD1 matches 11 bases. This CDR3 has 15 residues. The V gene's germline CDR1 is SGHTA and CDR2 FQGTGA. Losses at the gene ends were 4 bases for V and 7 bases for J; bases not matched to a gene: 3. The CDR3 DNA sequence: TGTGCCAGCAGCTGGACAGGGGGCGGGAATTCACCCCTCCACTTT. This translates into CASSWTGGGNSPLHF.

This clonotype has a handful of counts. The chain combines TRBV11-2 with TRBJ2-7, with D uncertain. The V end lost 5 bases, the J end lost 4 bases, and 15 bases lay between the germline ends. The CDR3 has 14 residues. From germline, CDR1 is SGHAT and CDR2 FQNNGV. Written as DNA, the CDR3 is TGTGCCAGCAGCCACCTCTTCCGACCTTACGAGCAGTACTTC. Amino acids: CASSHLFRPYEQYF.

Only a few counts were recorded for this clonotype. CDR3 in amino acids: CASSTGTRTDTQYF. DNA of the CDR3: TGTGCCAGCAGTACAGGGACTCGCACAGATACGCAGTATTTT. The chain uses TRBV2 and TRBJ2-3; the D gene could be TRBD1 or TRBD2 (6 bases each). The CDR3 runs to 14 residues. V lost 5 bases and J 1 base, leaving 10 bases between the germline ends. Germline-derived CDR1 and CDR2 are SNHLY and FYNNEI.

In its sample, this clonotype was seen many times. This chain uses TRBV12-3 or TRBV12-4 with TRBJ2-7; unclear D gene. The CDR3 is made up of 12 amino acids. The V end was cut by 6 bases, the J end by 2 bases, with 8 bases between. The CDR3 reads CASSSGPYEQYF. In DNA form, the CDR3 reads TGTGCCAGCAGCTCTGGACCCTACGAGCAGTACTTC.

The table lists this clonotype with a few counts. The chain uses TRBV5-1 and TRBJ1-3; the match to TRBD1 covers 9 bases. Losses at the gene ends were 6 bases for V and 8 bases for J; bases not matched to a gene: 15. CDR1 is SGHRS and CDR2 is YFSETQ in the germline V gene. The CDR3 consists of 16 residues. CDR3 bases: TGCGCCAGCAAGTATCGGACAGGGGATTCCCGGGACACCATATATTTT. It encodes CASKYRTGDSRDTIYF.

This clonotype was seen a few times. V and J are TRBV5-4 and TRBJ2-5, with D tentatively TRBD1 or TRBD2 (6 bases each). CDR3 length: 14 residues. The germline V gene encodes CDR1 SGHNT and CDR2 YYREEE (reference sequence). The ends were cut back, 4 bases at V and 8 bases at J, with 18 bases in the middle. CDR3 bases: TGTGCCAGCAGCCCCCTCAGGGGAGGATACACCCAGTACTTC. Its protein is CASSPLRGGYTQYF.

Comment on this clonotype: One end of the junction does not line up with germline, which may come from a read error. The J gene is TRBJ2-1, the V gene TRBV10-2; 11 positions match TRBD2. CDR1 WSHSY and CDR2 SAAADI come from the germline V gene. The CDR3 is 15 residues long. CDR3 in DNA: TGCGCCAGCACCCCCGGGACTAGCGGTTACAGTGAGCAGTTCTTC. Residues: CASTPGTSGYSEQFF.

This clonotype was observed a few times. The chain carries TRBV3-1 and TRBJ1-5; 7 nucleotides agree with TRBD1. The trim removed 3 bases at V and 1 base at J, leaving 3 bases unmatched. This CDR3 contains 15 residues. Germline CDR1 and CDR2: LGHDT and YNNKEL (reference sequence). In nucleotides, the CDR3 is TGTGCCAGCAGCCAGTCCAGGGGGAGCAATCAGCCCCAGCATTTT. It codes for CASSQSRGSNQPQHF.

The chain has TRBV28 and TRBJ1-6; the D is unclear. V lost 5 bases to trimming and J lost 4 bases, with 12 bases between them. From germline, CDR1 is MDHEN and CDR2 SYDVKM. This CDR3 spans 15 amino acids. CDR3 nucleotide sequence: TGTGCCAGCAGTCCTGATCTATCTTATAATTCACCCCTCCACTTT. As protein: CASSPDLSYNSPLHF.

The CDR3 DNA follows: TGCGCCAGCAGCTCACATACTGGGGAGACCCAGTACTTC. It encodes CASSSHTGETQYF. This chain links TRBV5-1 with TRBJ2-5, with D uncertain. Germline CDR1 reads SGHRS; CDR2 reads YFSETQ. CDR3 length equals 13 residues. V was cut by 3 bases and J by 5 bases, with 11 bases left in between.

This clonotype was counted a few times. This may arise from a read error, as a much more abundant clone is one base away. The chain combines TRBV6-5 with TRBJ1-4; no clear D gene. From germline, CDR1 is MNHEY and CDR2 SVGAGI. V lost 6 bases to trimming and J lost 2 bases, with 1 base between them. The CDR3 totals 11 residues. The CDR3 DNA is TGTGCCAGCAGGACTAATGAAAAACTGTTTTTT. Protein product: CASRTNEKLFF.

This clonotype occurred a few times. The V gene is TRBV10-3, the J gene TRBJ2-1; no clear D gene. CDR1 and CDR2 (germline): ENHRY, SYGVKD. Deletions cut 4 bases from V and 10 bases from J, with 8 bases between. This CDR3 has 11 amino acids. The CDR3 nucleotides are TGTGCCATCAGTGGCGTCGGGGAGCAGTTCTTC. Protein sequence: CAISGVGEQFF.

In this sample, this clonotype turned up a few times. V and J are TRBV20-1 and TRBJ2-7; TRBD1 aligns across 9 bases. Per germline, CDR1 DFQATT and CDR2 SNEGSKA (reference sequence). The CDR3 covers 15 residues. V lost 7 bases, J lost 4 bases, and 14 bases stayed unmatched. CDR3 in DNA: TGCAGTGTTCCCAACTCACAGGGGGCTGTTTACGAGCAGTACTTC. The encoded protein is CSVPNSQGAVYEQYF.

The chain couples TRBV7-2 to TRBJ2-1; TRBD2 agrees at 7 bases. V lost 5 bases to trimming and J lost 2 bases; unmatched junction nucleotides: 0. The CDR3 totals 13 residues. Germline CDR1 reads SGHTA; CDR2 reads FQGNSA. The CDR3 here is CASSGGAYNEQFF. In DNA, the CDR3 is TGTGCCAGCAGCGGGGGGGCCTACAATGAGCAGTTCTTC. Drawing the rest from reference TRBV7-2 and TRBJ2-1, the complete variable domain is GAGVSQSPSNKVTEKGKDVELRCDPISGHTALYWYRQSLGQGLEFLIYFQGNSAPDKSGLPSDRFSAERTGGSVSTLTIQRTQQEDSAVYLCASSGGAYNEQFFGPGTRLTVL.

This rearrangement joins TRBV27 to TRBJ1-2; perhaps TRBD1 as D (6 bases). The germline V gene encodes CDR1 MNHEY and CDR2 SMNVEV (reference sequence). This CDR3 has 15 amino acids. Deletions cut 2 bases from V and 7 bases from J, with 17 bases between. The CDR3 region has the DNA TGTGCCAGCAGTTTAGCGAGGGGGGCGCCGTCTGGCTACACCTTC. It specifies CASSLARGAPSGYTF.

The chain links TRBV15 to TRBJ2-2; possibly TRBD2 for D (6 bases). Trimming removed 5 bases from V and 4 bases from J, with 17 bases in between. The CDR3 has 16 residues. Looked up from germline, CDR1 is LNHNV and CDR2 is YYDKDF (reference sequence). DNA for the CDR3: TGTGCCACCAGCCACCGGCCCCGGAGGGGCACCGGGGAGCTGTTTTTT. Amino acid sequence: CATSHRPRRGTGELFF.

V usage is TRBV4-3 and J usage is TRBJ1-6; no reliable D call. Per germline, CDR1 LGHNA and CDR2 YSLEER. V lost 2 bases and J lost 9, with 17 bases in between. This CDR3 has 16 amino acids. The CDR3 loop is CASSQSSRFVSSPLHF. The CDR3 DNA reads TGCGCCAGCAGCCAAAGTTCCCGTTTTGTATCTTCACCCCTCCACTTT.

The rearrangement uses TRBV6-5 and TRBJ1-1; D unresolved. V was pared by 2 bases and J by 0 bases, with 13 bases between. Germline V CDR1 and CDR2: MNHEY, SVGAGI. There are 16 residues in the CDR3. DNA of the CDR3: TGTGCCAGCAGTTACCGGCCAAGAAGTATGAACACTGAAGCTTTCTTT. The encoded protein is CASSYRPRSMNTEAFF.

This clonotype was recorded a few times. CDR3 bases: TGTGCCAGCAGTTCTGAATCAACAGGGGGCTATAATCAGCCCCAGCATTTT. It encodes CASSSESTGGYNQPQHF. The V and J genes are TRBV28 and TRBJ1-5; TRBD1 matches 9 bases. CDR3 length equals 17 residues. V shed 4 bases, J shed 4 bases, and the junction held 11 bases outside the gene matches. The germline gives CDR1 MDHEN, CDR2 SYDVKM.

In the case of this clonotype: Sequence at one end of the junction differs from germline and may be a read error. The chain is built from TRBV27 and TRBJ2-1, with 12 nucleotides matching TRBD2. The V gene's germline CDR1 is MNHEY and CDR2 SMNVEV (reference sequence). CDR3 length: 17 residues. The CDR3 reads CPSSLALAGGAYNEQFF. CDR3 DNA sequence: TGTCCCAGCAGTTTAGCTCTAGCGGGGGGGGCCTACAATGAGCAGTTCTTC.